This T cell receptor (beta chain) was sequenced in a study of cytomegalovirus exposure and HLA in healthy donors. PCR was performed using 60 Vbeta and 13 Jbeta primers. Sequencing used immunoSEQ multiplex PCR; TCRdb keeps in-frame clones, though not all of them. The repertoire has under 200,000 clones, roughly 13% of them found once; the top ten carry approximately 8.4%. Study-level points and caveats: Data from an earlier analysis indicated that most TCR beta V segments were productive either about 87% or about 30% of the time.

Remarks on this clone: Its target is not known.

With 4 bases removed from V and 3 bases from J, the gap between germline ends came to 10 bases. From germline, CDR1 is LNHNV and CDR2 YYDKDF (reference sequence). The CDR3 consists of 14 residues. Material: PBMCs. The rearrangement joins TRBV15 to TRBJ2-1; D is perhaps TRBD1 (6 bases). This TCR was recovered from a man over 45 in good health and CMV-seropositive. The CDR3 reads CATSNAGVYNEQFF. CDR3 nucleotide sequence: TGTGCCACCAGCAACGCAGGGGTCTACAATGAGCAGTTCTTC.